This TCR beta chain was found in a study of CD8+CD57+ T cells in acquired aplastic anemia. Study as a whole: Sorted CD4+ plus CD8+ cells gave DNA averaging approximately 3.2 ug.

This clonotype was seen ten or more times. This CDR3 is 17 amino acids long. V gave up 3 bases and J gave up 0 bases, with 16 bases separating them. CDR1 and CDR2 from the germline V gene are LNHDA and SQIVND (reference sequence). Genomic DNA provided the template from which TCR beta VDJ and CDR3 profiles were obtained. TCRdb reprocessed the reads with MiXCR, giving one entry per CDR3 protein. The data hold 60,000 or so distinct CDR3 sequences, with about 50% observed a single time. Sequencing used sorted CD4+, CD8+, or CD8+CD57+ T cells (not recorded which) from PBMCs. This clonotype originated in a human donor in good health, serving as a control. The chain carries TRBV19 and TRBJ2-3, with D perhaps matching TRBD2 (6 bases). The CDR3 region has the DNA TGTGCCAGTAGTATTTACGGTCCGGGAGCCAGCACAGATACGCAGTATTTT. Residues: CASSIYGPGASTDTQYF.